This record concerns one T cell receptor (beta chain) sequence. This entry belongs to a study of shared clonotypes between healthy human individuals. CD8 cells classed as naive were CD45RO-negative and positively selected for CCR7, excluding terminally differentiated effector memory CD45RA+ cells. The CDR3 runs 15 residues. V lost 0 bases to trimming and J lost 2 bases; unmatched junction nucleotides: 3. CDR1 is GTSNPN, CDR2 SVGIG, per germline (reference sequence). Using immunoSEQ multiplex PCR, the repertoire was profiled, and TCRdb retains in-frame clones only, with some absent. The repertoire has about 2.1 million clones, 85% to 95% of them found once; the top ten carry around 1.8%.

The V call is TRBV30, the J call TRBJ2-3; 9 nucleotides agree with TRBD1. The source material was naive CD8+ T cells from PBMCs. The TCR sequence derives from a man aged 18 to 35 in good health. Some clones in this sample may be carry-over from other donors' samples. The DNA for the CDR3 is TGTGCCTGGAGTGTCGGGACAGGGAACACAGATACGCAGTATTTT. Its translation: CAWSVGTGNTDTQYF.